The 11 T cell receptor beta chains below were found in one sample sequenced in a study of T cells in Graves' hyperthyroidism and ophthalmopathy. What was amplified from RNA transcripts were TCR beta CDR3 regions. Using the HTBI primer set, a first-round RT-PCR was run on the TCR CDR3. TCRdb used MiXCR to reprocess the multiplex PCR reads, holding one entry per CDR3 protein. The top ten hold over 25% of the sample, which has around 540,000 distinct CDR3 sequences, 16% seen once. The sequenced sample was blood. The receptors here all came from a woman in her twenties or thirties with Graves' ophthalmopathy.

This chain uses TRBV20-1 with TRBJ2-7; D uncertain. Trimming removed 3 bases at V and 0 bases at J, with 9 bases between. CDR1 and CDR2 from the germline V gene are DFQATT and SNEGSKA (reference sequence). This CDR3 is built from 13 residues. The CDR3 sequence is CSARLYSSYEQYF. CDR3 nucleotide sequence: TGCAGTGCTAGGCTCTATAGCTCCTACGAGCAGTACTTC.

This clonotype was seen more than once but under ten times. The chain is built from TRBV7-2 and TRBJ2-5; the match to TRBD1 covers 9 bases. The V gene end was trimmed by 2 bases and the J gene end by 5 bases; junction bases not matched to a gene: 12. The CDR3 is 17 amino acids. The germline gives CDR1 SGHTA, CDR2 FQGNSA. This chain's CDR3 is CASSLFDRGSLRETQYF. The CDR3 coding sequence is TGTGCCAGCAGCTTATTCGACAGGGGGTCGCTAAGGGAGACCCAGTACTTC.

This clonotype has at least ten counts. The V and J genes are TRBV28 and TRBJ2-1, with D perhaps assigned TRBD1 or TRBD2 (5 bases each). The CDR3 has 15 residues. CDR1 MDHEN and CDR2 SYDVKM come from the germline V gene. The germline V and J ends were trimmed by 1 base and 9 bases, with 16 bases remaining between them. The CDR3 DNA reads TGTGCCAGCAGTTTATTGGGCATCGAGGGGTGTGAGCAGTTCTTC. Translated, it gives CASSLLGIEGCEQFF. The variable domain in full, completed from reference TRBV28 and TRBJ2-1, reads DVKVTQSSRYLVKRTGEKVFLECVQDMDHENMFWYRQDPGLGLRLIYFSYDVKMKEKGDIPEGYSVSREKKERFSLILESASTNQTSMYLCASSLLGIEGCEQFFGPGTRLTVL.

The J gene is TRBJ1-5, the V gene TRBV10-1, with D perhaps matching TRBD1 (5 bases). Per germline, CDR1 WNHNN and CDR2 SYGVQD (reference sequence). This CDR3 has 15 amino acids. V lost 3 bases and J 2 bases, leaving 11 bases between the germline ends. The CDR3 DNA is TGCGCCAGCAGTGATGGGGGTACAGGCAATCAGCCCCAGCATTTT. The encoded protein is CASSDGGTGNQPQHF.

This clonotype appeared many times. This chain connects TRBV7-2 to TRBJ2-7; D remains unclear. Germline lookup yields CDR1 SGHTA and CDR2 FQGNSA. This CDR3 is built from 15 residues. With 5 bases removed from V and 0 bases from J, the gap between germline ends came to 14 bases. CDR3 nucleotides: TGTGCCAGCAGCGTGAATGGGAAAAGCTCCTACGAGCAGTACTTC. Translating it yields CASSVNGKSSYEQYF.

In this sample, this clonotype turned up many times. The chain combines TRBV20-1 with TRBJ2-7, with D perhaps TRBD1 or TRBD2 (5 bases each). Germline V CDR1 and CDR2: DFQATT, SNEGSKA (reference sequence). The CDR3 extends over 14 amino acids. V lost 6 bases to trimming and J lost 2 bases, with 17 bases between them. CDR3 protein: CSAEGETVPYEQYF. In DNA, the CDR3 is TGCAGTGCCGAAGGGGAGACAGTTCCCTACGAGCAGTACTTC.

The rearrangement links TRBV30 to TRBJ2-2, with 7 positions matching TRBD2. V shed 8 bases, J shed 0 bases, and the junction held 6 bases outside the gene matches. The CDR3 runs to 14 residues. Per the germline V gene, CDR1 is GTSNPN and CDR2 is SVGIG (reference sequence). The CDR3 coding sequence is TGTGCCGGGGGGGGGACTTCGAACACCGGGGAGCTGTTTTTT. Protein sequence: CAGGGTSNTGELFF.

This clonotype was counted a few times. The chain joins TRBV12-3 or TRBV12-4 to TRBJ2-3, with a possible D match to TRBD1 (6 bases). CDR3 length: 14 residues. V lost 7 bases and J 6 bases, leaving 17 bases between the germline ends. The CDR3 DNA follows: TGTGCCAGCACCCCCCCAGGGGCGCGGGATACGCAGTATTTT. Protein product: CASTPPGARDTQYF.

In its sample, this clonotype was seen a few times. The CDR3 here is CAINMRGENTGELFF. CDR3 nucleotides: TGTGCCATCAACATGCGTGGAGAAAACACCGGGGAGCTGTTTTTT. This chain links TRBV10-3 with TRBJ2-2; D not resolved. The germline gives CDR1 ENHRY, CDR2 SYGVKD. This CDR3 contains 15 residues. V was shortened by 7 bases and J by 2 bases, with 14 bases between the two germline ends.

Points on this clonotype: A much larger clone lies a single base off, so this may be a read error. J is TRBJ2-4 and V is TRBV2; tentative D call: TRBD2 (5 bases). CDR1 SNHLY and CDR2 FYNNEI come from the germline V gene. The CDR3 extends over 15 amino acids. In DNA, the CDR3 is TGTGCGGGGAGTGGCATCAATTGGGCCAAAAACATTCAGTACTTC. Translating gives CAGSGINWAKNIQYF.

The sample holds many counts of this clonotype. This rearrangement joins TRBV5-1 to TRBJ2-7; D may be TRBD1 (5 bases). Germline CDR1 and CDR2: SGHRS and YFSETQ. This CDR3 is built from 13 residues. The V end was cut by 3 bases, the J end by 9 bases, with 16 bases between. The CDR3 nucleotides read TGCGCCAGCAGCTACGATCAGGGTACTGTGCAGTACTTC. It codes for CASSYDQGTVQYF.